This TCR beta chain was identified in a study of blood T cell repertoires in COVID-19. In the study overall: Researchers got acute and convalescent COVID-19 samples from the United States, Italy and Spain. T cells, B-cell-depleted T cells, or PBMCs provided the cDNA or gDNA that served as material.

Libraries were prepared by immunoSEQ multiplex PCR; TCRdb keeps only in-frame clonotypes and omits some of them. This sample yields some 87,000 clones, of which about 78% are seen a single time; roughly 8.6% belongs to the top ten. Input material: peripheral blood. This clonotype was obtained from a man aged 45-65 years who had recovered from COVID-19.

The CDR3 reads CASSVGNSLAGVGADTQYF. The CDR3 DNA reads TGTGCCAGCAGCGTAGGAAACTCCCTTGCAGGGGTAGGCGCAGATACGCAGTATTTT. This chain joins TRBV9 and TRBJ2-3, with a tentative D call TRBD1 (6 bases). This CDR3 region has 19 residues. Germline values: CDR1 SGDLS, CDR2 YYNGEE. Between the trimmed V and J ends, which lost 0 bases and 4 bases, there was a span of 24 bases.